In its sample, the clone carrying this T cell receptor beta chain was seen many times. These data are taken from a study of T cell repertoires in cytomegalovirus infection. Study summary: Public TCR beta signatures indicated both CMV infection and matching HLA type.

Each CDR3 protein is one row after TCRdb ran MiXCR on the reads. The sample lists approximately 250,000 distinct CDR3 sequences, roughly 9% seen once, with about 15% in the top ten. The germline gives CDR1 SGHTA, CDR2 FQGNSA. This CDR3 contains 15 residues. The ends were cut back, 0 bases at V and 4 bases at J, with 12 bases in the middle. Material for sequencing was PBMCs. V gene TRBV7-2 combines with J gene TRBJ1-1; D is ambiguous. The TCR originated in a human donor in good health (CMV status not recorded). Some clones in this sample may be carry-over from other donors' samples. CDR3 loop: CASSLAIGRSTEAFF. The DNA of the CDR3 is TGTGCCAGCAGCTTAGCGATAGGAAGGTCCACTGAAGCTTTCTTT.